This entry lists 18 T cell receptor beta chains sequenced from one sample in a study of blood T cell repertoires in COVID-19. Assay: immunoSEQ multiplex PCR; the TCRdb copy retains only in-frame clones and omits some. The table has approximately 230,000 clones, roughly 80% seen once. Material: peripheral blood. All receptors derive from a woman between 35 and 50 years old with active or convalescent COVID-19.

About this clone itself: This sample includes further DNA sequences coding for the same CDR3. The chain employs TRBV19 and TRBJ2-1; 11 bases are shared with TRBD2. Looked up from germline, CDR1 is LNHDA and CDR2 is SQIVND (reference sequence). The CDR3 is made up of 15 amino acids. The V segment lost 4 bases and the J segment 10 bases; nucleotides outside the gene matches: 9. The CDR3 sequence: CASSRGLAGGYEQFF. The CDR3 DNA reads as TGTGCCAGTAGTAGGGGGCTAGCGGGGGGATACGAGCAGTTCTTC.

The chain couples TRBV7-3 to TRBJ2-3; 9 nucleotides agree with TRBD1. Germline lookup yields CDR1 SGHTA and CDR2 FQGTGA. This CDR3 spans 16 amino acids. V was clipped by 5 bases and J by 2 bases; unmatched bases: 8. CDR3 sequence reads: CASSATGGLPTDTQYF. For the CDR3, the DNA is TGTGCCAGCAGCGCAACAGGGGGCCTTCCCACAGATACGCAGTATTTT.

This chain links TRBV5-1 with TRBJ2-1, with TRBD2 matching 10 bases. The germline V gene encodes CDR1 SGHRS and CDR2 YFSETQ. The CDR3 has 15 amino acids. J was trimmed by 0 bases and V by 4 bases; bases with no gene match: 1. The CDR3 DNA is TGCGCCAGCAGCACTAGCGGGGTCTCCTACAATGAGCAGTTCTTC. As protein: CASSTSGVSYNEQFF.

The chain joins TRBV25-1 to TRBJ1-6; 10 nucleotides agree with TRBD1. Trimming cost V 4 bases and J 4 bases; bases outside gene matches: 4. The CDR3 sequence is 16 residues long. The germline CDR1 and CDR2 sequences are MGHDK and SYGVNS. CDR3 nucleotide sequence: TGTGCCAGCAGTGCGACAGGGGGCTTTTATAATTCACCCCTCCACTTT. Translating it yields CASSATGGFYNSPLHF.

The rearrangement joins TRBV5-1 to TRBJ2-5; D is possibly TRBD2 (5 bases). Trimming left V 0 bases short and J 5 bases short, with 8 bases between. This CDR3 has 13 amino acids. Looked up from germline, CDR1 is SGHRS and CDR2 is YFSETQ. The CDR3: CASSLDPGETQYF. For the CDR3, the DNA is TGCGCCAGCAGCTTGGATCCGGGGGAGACCCAGTACTTC. The complete variable domain, with remaining parts taken from reference TRBV5-1 and TRBJ2-5, reads KAGVTQTPRYLIKTRGQQVTLSCSPISGHRSVSWYQQTPGQGLQFLFEYFSETQRNKGNFPGRFSGRQFSNSRSEMNVSTLELGDSALYLCASSLDPGETQYFGPGTRLLVL.

The chain carries TRBV2 and TRBJ1-5; the D is unclear. CDR1 SNHLY and CDR2 FYNNEI come from the germline V gene. Between the trimmed V and J ends, which lost 1 base and 3 bases, there was a span of 7 bases. This CDR3 has 14 amino acids. The CDR3 DNA follows: TGTGCCAGCAGTGAAGGAGCTTTCAATCAGCCCCAGCATTTT. Translated, it gives CASSEGAFNQPQHF.

J is TRBJ2-5 and V is TRBV7-9, with 7 positions matching TRBD2. V trimming: 5 bases; J trimming: 3 bases; junction bases outside the gene matches: 9. This CDR3 region has 15 residues. Germline loops: CDR1 SEHNR, CDR2 FQNEAQ (reference sequence). CDR3 nucleotides: TGTGCCAGCAGCCCCGGTTGGGGGGGGAAAGAGACCCAGTACTTC. As protein: CASSPGWGGKETQYF.

This clone was observed once. J is TRBJ2-7 and V is TRBV28, with no clear D. CDR1 MDHEN and CDR2 SYDVKM come from the germline V gene. Trimming removed 3 bases at V and 6 bases at J, with 9 bases between. The length of the CDR3 is 12 residues. The CDR3 coding sequence is TGTGCCAGCAGTTTCCAGAGGCCCGAGCAGTACTTC. Translating gives CASSFQRPEQYF.

The chain is built from TRBV10-3 and TRBJ2-7; 9 bases match TRBD2. CDR1 is ENHRY and CDR2 is SYGVKD in the germline V gene. The CDR3 sequence is 16 residues long. With 0 bases clipped from V and 1 base from J, the junction kept 4 bases outside the gene matches. CDR3 nucleotide sequence: TGTGCCATCAGTGAGTCTGGGCGGGGGGGATCCTACGAGCAGTACTTC. Protein: CAISESGRGGSYEQYF.

The chain has TRBV12-3 or TRBV12-4 and TRBJ1-5; 8 bases are shared with TRBD1. The CDR3 is 13 amino acids. The V segment lost 8 bases and the J segment 6 bases; nucleotides outside the gene matches: 6. The CDR3 DNA sequence: TGTGCCAGCGGACAGGGTGACCCTCAGCCCCAGCATTTT. Translating it yields CASGQGDPQPQHF.

The chain carries TRBV3-1 (or the pseudogene TRBV3-2) and TRBJ2-3; 8 bases are a match to TRBD2. The junction had 10 bases not matched to a gene; V was cut back by 5 bases and J by 0 bases. The CDR3 contains 17 residues. Germline V gene lookup returns CDR1 LGHDT and CDR2 YNNKEL (reference sequence). DNA for the CDR3: TGTGCCAGCAGCGGCGGCGGGGGGCGCTCAAGCACAGATACGCAGTATTTT. Encoded protein: CASSGGGGRSSTDTQYF.

J is TRBJ1-1 and V is TRBV6-1; 9 bases align to TRBD1. Germline CDR1 and CDR2: MNHNS and SASEGT. J was trimmed by 4 bases and V by 3 bases; bases with no gene match: 6. The CDR3 has 15 residues. CDR3 in amino acids: CASSERDRVLTEAFF. DNA for the CDR3: TGTGCCAGCAGTGAGAGGGACAGGGTTCTCACTGAAGCTTTCTTT.

This chain connects TRBV5-4 to TRBJ2-3, with D possibly TRBD2 on 5 matching bases. Germline lookup yields CDR1 SGHNT and CDR2 YYREEE (reference sequence). This CDR3 has 14 amino acids. The germline V and J ends were trimmed by 3 bases and 1 base, with 9 bases remaining between them. The CDR3 is CASSSRDGTDTQYF. DNA of the CDR3: TGTGCCAGCAGCTCGAGGGATGGCACAGATACGCAGTATTTT.

The V and J genes are TRBV3-1 (or the pseudogene TRBV3-2) and TRBJ1-2, with 9 bases lining up with TRBD1. Trimming at V came to 3 bases and at J to 6 bases, leaving 2 bases not matched to a gene. The germline V gene has CDR1 LGHDT and CDR2 YNNKEL (reference sequence). The CDR3 length is 13 residues. CDR3: CASSQGTGHGYTF. CDR3 in DNA: TGTGCCAGCAGCCAGGGGACAGGGCATGGCTACACCTTC.

This sequence joins TRBV27 and TRBJ2-3; perhaps TRBD2 as D (6 bases). The CDR3 consists of 16 residues. Germline CDR1 and CDR2: MNHEY and SMNVEV (reference sequence). Trimming removed 8 bases from V and 4 bases from J, with 22 bases in between. CDR3 loop: CASGAPGLLPPDTQYF. The CDR3 bases are TGTGCCAGCGGGGCACCGGGACTCCTCCCCCCAGATACGCAGTATTTT.

J is TRBJ2-5 and V is TRBV5-1; 13 positions agree with TRBD2. Germline trimming cut 5 bases from V and 0 bases from J; bases unmatched to any gene: 4. Looked up from germline, CDR1 is SGHRS and CDR2 is YFSETQ. CDR3 size: 16 residues. CDR3 in amino acids: CASSPGLAGYQETQYF. In DNA form, the CDR3 reads TGCGCCAGCAGTCCGGGACTAGCGGGGTACCAAGAGACCCAGTACTTC.

This clone has more than one count but fewer than ten. The chain carries TRBV5-4 and TRBJ2-1; possible D gene TRBD1, 6 bases. The V end lost 0 bases, the J end lost 3 bases, and 7 bases lay between the germline ends. The germline gives CDR1 SGHNT, CDR2 YYREEE (reference sequence). This CDR3 is built from 14 residues. CDR3 in amino acids: CASSLGDNYNEQFF. For the CDR3, the DNA is TGTGCCAGCAGCTTGGGGGACAACTACAATGAGCAGTTCTTC.

The V and J genes are TRBV18 and TRBJ2-5; no firm D call. The CDR3 extends over 14 amino acids. Germline assignment: CDR1 KGHSH and CDR2 LQKENI. V lost 2 bases, J lost 2 bases, and 9 bases lay in between. CDR3 DNA sequence: TGTGCCAGCTCACCAACGACAAAGCAAGAGACCCAGTACTTC. Translated, it gives CASSPTTKQETQYF.